Each of the 13 T cell receptor beta chains below was sequenced from the same sample in a study of blood T cell repertoires in COVID-19. TCRdb keeps only in-frame clones here, not all; method: immunoSEQ multiplex PCR. The sample consists of 55,000 to 75,000 clones, less than 75% of them appearing once. Sequencing was carried out using peripheral blood. The receptor source for this set is a man in his sixties with acute or convalescent COVID-19.

The V call is TRBV7-2, the J call TRBJ2-3; TRBD1 matches 9 bases. Per germline, CDR1 SGHTA and CDR2 FQGNSA. The CDR3 totals 16 residues. Germline trimming cut 2 bases from V and 4 bases from J; bases unmatched to any gene: 7. The chain's CDR3 is CASSLSGQGLSDTQYF. The CDR3, as DNA: TGTGCCAGCAGCTTATCGGGACAGGGACTTTCAGATACGCAGTATTTT. The whole variable domain, remainder taken from reference TRBV7-2 and TRBJ2-3, is GAGVSQSPSNKVTEKGKDVELRCDPISGHTALYWYRQSLGQGLEFLIYFQGNSAPDKSGLPSDRFSAERTGGSVSTLTIQRTQQEDSAVYLCASSLSGQGLSDTQYFGPGTRLTVL.

This clone was seen more than once but under ten times. The genes are TRBV6-1 and TRBJ1-5; tentative D call: TRBD1 (5 bases). The V and J ends lost 3 bases and 0 bases respectively, with 9 bases between them. The CDR3 is 15 residues long. The germline CDR1 and CDR2 sequences are MNHNS and SASEGT. The CDR3 region is CASSEGLNSNQPQHF. The CDR3, as DNA: TGTGCCAGCAGTGAGGGACTCAATAGCAATCAGCCCCAGCATTTT.

V gene TRBV19 combines with J gene TRBJ2-3, with D unresolved. Trimming took off 7 bases at V and 3 bases at J, with 11 bases between the two ends. Germline lookup yields CDR1 LNHDA and CDR2 SQIVND (reference sequence). This CDR3 spans 13 amino acids. CDR3 amino acids: CASKPTMTDTQYF. CDR3 DNA: TGTGCCAGTAAGCCCACGATGACAGATACGCAGTATTTT.

The V call is TRBV19, the J call TRBJ1-2; D might be TRBD1 (6 bases). V shed 5 bases and J shed 4 bases, with 17 bases lying between them. Per the germline V gene, CDR1 is LNHDA and CDR2 is SQIVND (reference sequence). This CDR3 spans 15 amino acids. The CDR3 sequence: CASSSGRGTVYGYTF. The CDR3 nucleotides read TGTGCCAGTAGTTCGGGAAGGGGGACGGTCTATGGCTACACCTTC.

This chain links TRBV28 with TRBJ2-7; TRBD2 is a possible D gene (6 bases). The germline V gene encodes CDR1 MDHEN and CDR2 SYDVKM. The CDR3 loop spans 12 amino acids. V gave up 7 bases and J gave up 1 base, with 8 bases separating them. The CDR3 region is CASTGVSYEQYF. As DNA, the CDR3 is TGTGCCAGCACGGGGGTTTCCTACGAGCAGTACTTC.

This clone has only one observation. The V gene is TRBV9, the J gene TRBJ2-5; D is possibly TRBD1 (6 bases). V was pared by 4 bases and J by 2 bases, with 12 bases between. Germline V CDR1 and CDR2: SGDLS, YYNGEE. The CDR3 is 14 residues long. Here the CDR3 reads CASSTTGHQETQYF. Written as DNA, the CDR3 is TGTGCCAGCAGCACGACAGGTCATCAAGAGACCCAGTACTTC.

The chain is built from TRBV5-1 and TRBJ2-6, with a tentative D call TRBD2 (6 bases). The CDR3 has 14 residues. The germline CDR1 and CDR2 sequences are SGHRS and YFSETQ. Trimming cost V 7 bases and J 2 bases, with 10 bases left between them. CDR3 DNA sequence: TGCGCCAGCGCCGGGGGTCCTGGGGCCAACGTCCTGACTTTC. Translation: CASAGGPGANVLTF.

The rearrangement uses TRBV10-3 and TRBJ2-7, with 8 bases lining up with TRBD2. The CDR3 has 12 residues. CDR1 ENHRY and CDR2 SYGVKD come from the germline V gene. Trimming cost V 11 bases and J 5 bases; bases outside gene matches: 8. The CDR3 loop is CAVTSAQDEQYF. The CDR3 nucleotides are TGTGCCGTGACTAGCGCCCAGGACGAGCAGTACTTC.

This clone turned up a few times. The rearrangement links TRBV5-6 to TRBJ2-5; TRBD1 agrees at 7 bases. This CDR3 is built from 14 residues. Trimming cost V 4 bases and J 2 bases; bases outside gene matches: 5. The germline CDR1 and CDR2 sequences are SGHDT and YYEEEE. CDR3 residues: CASSGMDRQETQYF. CDR3 sequence (DNA): TGTGCCAGCAGCGGAATGGACAGGCAAGAGACCCAGTACTTC.

J is TRBJ1-1 and V is TRBV20-1, with TRBD1 as a possible D gene (6 bases). Germline lookup yields CDR1 DFQATT and CDR2 SNEGSKA (reference sequence). V was shortened by 6 bases and J by 7 bases, with 12 bases between the two germline ends. The CDR3 spans 11 residues. CDR3 sequence (DNA): TGCAGTGCCCGGAGGGGGGGTGAAGCTTTCTTT. Translated, it gives CSARRGGEAFF.

This clone occurred a few times. The V call is TRBV6-1, the J call TRBJ1-5, with D hard to call. Per the germline V gene, CDR1 is MNHNS and CDR2 is SASEGT. The CDR3 spans 12 residues. V dropped 2 bases and J dropped 7 bases, with 6 bases sitting between them. Here the CDR3 reads CASSERRQPQHF. The CDR3 coding sequence is TGTGCCAGCAGTGAAAGGAGACAGCCCCAGCATTTT.

V gene TRBV21-1 combines with J gene TRBJ2-7; TRBD2, as called in the table, went unchecked against the DNA. TRBV21-1 is recorded as a pseudogene. The CDR3 covers 16 residues. CDR3 bases: TGTGCCAGATGGACTAGCGGGAGTCTGCATCCCTACGAGCAGTACTTC. Residues: CARWTSGSLHPYEQYF.

The chain combines TRBV21-1 with TRBJ2-3; TRBD1 is taken as the D call from the table, unchecked against the DNA. TRBV21-1 is described as a pseudogene. The CDR3 extends over 13 amino acids. DNA for the CDR3: TGTGCCAGCAGCGTGATATACCCAGGTACGCAGTATTTT. This encodes CASSVIYPGTQYF.